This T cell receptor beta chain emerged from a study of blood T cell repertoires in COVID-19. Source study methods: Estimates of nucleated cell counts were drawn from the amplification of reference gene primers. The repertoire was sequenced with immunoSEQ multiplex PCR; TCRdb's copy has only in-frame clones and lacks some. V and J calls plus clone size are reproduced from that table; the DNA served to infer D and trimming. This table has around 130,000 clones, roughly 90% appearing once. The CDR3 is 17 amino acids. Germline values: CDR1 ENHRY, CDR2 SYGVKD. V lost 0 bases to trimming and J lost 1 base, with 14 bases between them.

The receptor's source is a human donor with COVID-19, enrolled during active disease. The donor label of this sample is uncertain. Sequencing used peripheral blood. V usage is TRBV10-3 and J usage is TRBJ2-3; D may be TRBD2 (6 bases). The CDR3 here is CAISESNSGTGTDTQYF. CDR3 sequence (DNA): TGTGCCATCAGTGAGTCCAATAGCGGTACTGGCACAGATACGCAGTATTTT.